The 7 T cell receptor beta chains below come from one sample, sequenced in a study of cytotoxic CD8 clonotypes in ibrutinib-treated CLL. The assay was immunoSEQ multiplex PCR, and TCRdb's table has in-frame clones only and misses some. The repertoire holds approximately 70,000 clones, with 80% as singletons. The material was PBMCs, obtained at disease progression, from a patient treated with ibrutinib. Receptor source: a human donor with chronic lymphocytic leukemia.

The CDR3 coding sequence is TGTGCCAGTAGTAAAACAGGGTTCTACGAGCAGTACTTC. Translation gives CASSKTGFYEQYF. The V call is TRBV19, the J call TRBJ2-7, with D perhaps matching TRBD1 (6 bases). The CDR3 length is 13 residues. CDR1 is LNHDA and CDR2 is SQIVND in the germline V gene (reference sequence). Trimming removed 4 bases from V and 3 bases from J, with 10 bases in between.

The sample holds one count of this clone. The CDR3 coding sequence is TGTGCCTGGGCCCTTGGACCGCTATCCTACGAGCAGTACTTC. This translates into CAWALGPLSYEQYF. The chain has TRBV30 and TRBJ2-7; unclear D gene. This CDR3 spans 14 amino acids. Germline V lookup: CDR1 GTSNPN, CDR2 SVGIG (reference sequence). V lost 5 bases, J lost 1 base, and 15 bases lay in between. Drawing the rest from reference TRBV30 and TRBJ2-7, the complete variable domain is SQTIHQWPATLVQPVGSPLSLECTVEGTSNPNLYWYRQAAGRGLQLLFYSVGIGQISSEVPQNLSASRPQDRQFILSSKKLLLSDSGFYLCAWALGPLSYEQYFGPGTRLTVT.

CDR3 DNA: TGCGCCAGCAGCCAACAGGGTTACTCTGGAAACACCATATATTTT. Amino acid sequence: CASSQQGYSGNTIYF. The V and J genes are TRBV5-1 and TRBJ1-3; possible D gene TRBD1, 6 bases. This CDR3 region has 15 residues. From germline, CDR1 is SGHRS and CDR2 YFSETQ. Trimming cost V 4 bases and J 0 bases, with 11 bases left between them. Drawing the rest from reference TRBV5-1 and TRBJ1-3, the complete variable domain is KAGVTQTPRYLIKTRGQQVTLSCSPISGHRSVSWYQQTPGQGLQFLFEYFSETQRNKGNFPGRFSGRQFSNSRSEMNVSTLELGDSALYLCASSQQGYSGNTIYFGEGSWLTVV.

This clone was detected a few times. The DNA for the CDR3 is TGTGCCAGCAGCCAGGACCAAACAGATACGCAGTATTTT. This gives the protein CASSQDQTDTQYF. The chain has TRBV4-2 and TRBJ2-3; D unresolved. Germline V gene data show CDR1 as LGHNA and CDR2 as YNFKEQ. The V end lost 3 bases, the J end lost 3 bases, and 7 bases lay between the germline ends. This CDR3 is built from 13 residues.

J is TRBJ1-5 and V is TRBV28, with D unclear. V was pared by 8 bases and J by 9 bases, with 14 bases between. Germline values: CDR1 MDHEN, CDR2 SYDVKM. The CDR3 sequence is 12 residues long. CDR3 sequence: CASEVGSRPQHF. The DNA of the CDR3 is TGTGCCAGCGAAGTAGGGAGCCGGCCCCAGCATTTT.

This rearrangement joins TRBV15 to TRBJ1-1, with no clear D. Germline CDR1 and CDR2: LNHNV and YYDKDF (reference sequence). The CDR3 covers 14 residues. V shed 1 base and J shed 1 base, with 7 bases lying between them. The chain's CDR3 is CATSRVVGNTEAFF. CDR3 sequence (DNA): TGTGCCACCAGCAGAGTGGTTGGGAACACTGAAGCTTTCTTT.

The V call is TRBV14, the J call TRBJ2-7; TRBD1 or TRBD2 may be the D gene (5 bases each). V was trimmed by 3 bases and J by 3 bases, leaving 18 bases between them. Germline V CDR1 and CDR2: SGHDN, FVKESK. The length of the CDR3 is 16 residues. CDR3 loop: CASSHRAGTAYYEQYF. CDR3 bases: TGTGCCAGCAGCCACAGGGCCGGGACGGCCTACTACGAGCAGTACTTC.